Below, 31 T cell receptor beta chains from the same sample are listed, as sequenced in a study of T-cell reconstitution after alpha-beta-depleted transplantation in children. Unique molecular identifiers were incorporated when the TCRbeta library was constructed. TCRdb used MiXCR to reprocess the PCR reads, holding one entry per CDR3 protein. The repertoire has more than 150,000 distinct CDR3 sequences, about 6.8% of them found once; the top ten carry roughly 3%. The sequences come from PBMCs from the stem cell graft donor, collected from the stem cell graft. The origin of the receptors is a human donor who donated a stem cell graft to a child with Wiskott-Aldrich syndrome.

This clonotype was seen repeatedly, ten times or more. V and J are TRBV4-3 and TRBJ2-1, with 8 positions matching TRBD2. Germline-derived CDR1 and CDR2 are LGHNA and YSLEER. This CDR3 is 16 amino acids long. The trim removed 4 bases at V and 0 bases at J, leaving 5 bases unmatched. The CDR3 sequence: CASSLRGASSYNEQFF. The DNA for the CDR3 is TGCGCCAGCAGCCTGCGGGGGGCAAGCTCCTACAATGAGCAGTTCTTC.

This clonotype showed up many times. The chain recombines TRBV15 with TRBJ2-1; TRBD2 matches 9 bases. With 0 bases clipped from V and 6 bases from J, the junction kept 9 bases outside the gene matches. The germline V gene encodes CDR1 LNHNV and CDR2 YYDKDF (reference sequence). The CDR3 consists of 17 residues. As DNA, the CDR3 is TGTGCCACCAGCAGAGATCTGGGGACTAGCTTTCGCAATGAGCAGTTCTTC. Translating gives CATSRDLGTSFRNEQFF.

This clonotype has a count of ten or more. The chain carries TRBV20-1 and TRBJ2-3; 7 bases agree with TRBD2. The CDR3 runs to 15 residues. Germline V CDR1 and CDR2: DFQATT, SNEGSKA (reference sequence). Trimming took 6 bases from V and 6 from J; bases not matched to a gene: 15. DNA of the CDR3: TGCAGTGCCTTTTCGGGAGGCGGGAGAGGTGATACGCAGTATTTT. This codes for CSAFSGGGRGDTQYF.

This clonotype was counted ten times or more. The rearrangement joins TRBV2 to TRBJ2-1; 7 nucleotides match TRBD1. Per germline, CDR1 SNHLY and CDR2 FYNNEI. V shed 1 base, J shed 8 bases, and the junction held 11 bases outside the gene matches. This CDR3 is 16 amino acids long. CDR3 protein: CASSEERNRGRDEQFF. CDR3 in DNA: TGTGCCAGCAGTGAAGAAAGAAACAGGGGAAGGGATGAGCAGTTCTTC.

This clonotype was detected ten times or more. V and J are TRBV20-1 and TRBJ2-1; 8 nucleotides align to TRBD2. This CDR3 spans 16 amino acids. The V gene end was trimmed by 2 bases and the J gene end by 7 bases; junction bases not matched to a gene: 13. The germline V gene has CDR1 DFQATT and CDR2 SNEGSKA (reference sequence). CDR3 DNA sequence: TGCAGTGCTAGATTGGGTCCGGGACTAGTAGAGAATGAGCAGTTCTTC. This encodes CSARLGPGLVENEQFF.

This clonotype was seen at least ten times. CDR3 sequence (DNA): TGTGCCAGCAGCCCACCGGGACGGAGATATGGCTACACCTTC. It yields the protein CASSPPGRRYGYTF. This sequence joins TRBV3-1 and TRBJ1-2; perhaps TRBD1 as D (5 bases). Germline V lookup: CDR1 LGHDT, CDR2 YNNKEL (reference sequence). V was shortened by 4 bases and J by 5 bases, with 14 bases between the two germline ends. CDR3 size: 14 residues.

This clonotype was counted ten times or more. The genes are TRBV5-1 and TRBJ2-1; D is perhaps TRBD2 (5 bases). CDR1 and CDR2 from the germline V gene are SGHRS and YFSETQ. This CDR3 region has 15 residues. Trimming shortened V by 2 bases and J by 4 bases, and 13 bases separated the two germline ends. DNA for the CDR3: TGCGCCAGCAGCTTTGACCCTGAGGGATACAATGAGCAGTTCTTC. As protein: CASSFDPEGYNEQFF.

This clonotype appeared many times. The chain joins TRBV5-1 to TRBJ1-3; D gene ambiguous. V was cut by 4 bases and J by 0 bases, with 17 bases left in between. The CDR3 sequence is 17 residues long. Germline CDR1 SGHRS, CDR2 YFSETQ. The CDR3 loop reads CASSPGPWSTSGNTIYF. The DNA for the CDR3 is TGCGCCAGCAGCCCTGGTCCATGGAGTACCTCTGGAAACACCATATATTTT.

This clonotype was counted at least ten times. The chain uses TRBV20-1 and TRBJ1-1; TRBD1 might be the D (5 bases). This CDR3 region has 14 residues. Germline V CDR1 and CDR2: DFQATT, SNEGSKA (reference sequence). Trimming shortened V by 0 bases and J by 5 bases, and 13 bases separated the two germline ends. Here the CDR3 reads CSARDRRVPTEAFF. DNA for the CDR3: TGCAGTGCTAGAGATCGCAGGGTCCCGACTGAAGCTTTCTTT.

The sample holds many counts of this clonotype. The gene calls are TRBV28 and TRBJ1-5; D is ambiguous. Trimming took 7 bases from V and 0 from J, leaving 13 bases between them. The germline V gene has CDR1 MDHEN and CDR2 SYDVKM. The CDR3 consists of 15 residues. The CDR3 nucleotides read TGTGCCAGCAAAAGGGAAGTCTATAGCAATCAGCCCCAGCATTTT. This translates into CASKREVYSNQPQHF.

The table lists this clonotype with many counts. The chain recombines TRBV29-1 with TRBJ2-4; D not certain. This CDR3 has 11 amino acids. Between the trimmed V and J ends, which lost 4 bases and 8 bases, there was a span of 9 bases. Germline V gene sequence: CDR1 SQVTM, CDR2 ANQGSEA. The CDR3 loop reads CSVVDLDIQYF. CDR3 DNA sequence: TGCAGCGTTGTTGATTTGGACATTCAGTACTTC.

This clonotype was seen ten or more times. V usage is TRBV18 and J usage is TRBJ1-1; D remains ambiguous. This CDR3 region has 11 residues. Trimming removed 8 bases from V and 2 bases from J, with 6 bases in between. CDR1 is KGHSH and CDR2 is LQKENI in the germline V gene. The CDR3 sequence: CASAVNTEAFF. DNA of the CDR3: TGTGCCAGCGCCGTCAACACTGAAGCTTTCTTT.

This clonotype was recorded at least ten times. The gene calls are TRBV5-1 and TRBJ1-1; D is ambiguous. Germline-derived CDR1 and CDR2 are SGHRS and YFSETQ. V was shortened by 2 bases and J by 1 base, with 6 bases between the two germline ends. The CDR3 sequence is 13 residues long. The CDR3 coding sequence is TGCGCCAGCAGCTTACAAGCGAACACTGAAGCTTTCTTT. Residues: CASSLQANTEAFF. Together with reference TRBV5-1 and TRBJ1-1, the CDR3 gives the full variable domain: KAGVTQTPRYLIKTRGQQVTLSCSPISGHRSVSWYQQTPGQGLQFLFEYFSETQRNKGNFPGRFSGRQFSNSRSEMNVSTLELGDSALYLCASSLQANTEAFFGQGTRLTVV.

Ten or more counts support this clonotype. This chain joins TRBV29-1 and TRBJ2-7; D is perhaps TRBD1 (6 bases). Germline V lookup: CDR1 SQVTM, CDR2 ANQGSEA. Trimming took off 6 bases at V and 2 bases at J, with 11 bases between the two ends. The CDR3 totals 12 residues. In DNA, the CDR3 is TGCAGCGTCGGAACAGGGACCTACGAGCAGTACTTC. Translation: CSVGTGTYEQYF.

This clonotype was detected many times. The chain employs TRBV20-1 and TRBJ2-1; TRBD2 might be the D (7 bases). The CDR3 length is 12 residues. CDR1 DFQATT and CDR2 SNEGSKA come from the germline V gene (reference sequence). V was clipped by 7 bases and J by 10 bases, with 17 bases between them. The CDR3 DNA is TGCAGTGTCGCCCGGGGGGCGAGCGAGCAGTTCTTC. Translated: CSVARGASEQFF.

This clonotype has only a few counts. The CDR3 DNA is TGTGCCAGCAGTTTGAGGGGGCATAGCACAGATACGCAGTATTTT. This sequence encodes CASSLRGHSTDTQYF. The genes are TRBV12-3 or TRBV12-4 and TRBJ2-3; 7 nucleotides agree with TRBD1. This CDR3 region has 15 residues. Germline trimming cut 3 bases from V and 0 bases from J; bases unmatched to any gene: 3.

This clonotype was observed many times. The chain couples TRBV29-1 to TRBJ2-2; D is unclear. The CDR3 is 14 amino acids. The V gene lost 4 bases and the J gene lost 3 bases, with 12 bases spanning the gap. CDR1 is SQVTM and CDR2 is ANQGSEA in the germline V gene. The CDR3 sequence is CSVVSGVDTGELFF. The DNA of the CDR3 is TGCAGCGTTGTATCTGGAGTAGACACCGGGGAGCTGTTTTTT.

There are many counts of this clonotype. The rearrangement joins TRBV6-1 to TRBJ2-7, with 10 positions matching TRBD1. The germline gives CDR1 MNHNS, CDR2 SASEGT. The CDR3 totals 14 residues. Unmatched junction bases numbered 7, after V lost 5 bases and J lost 6 bases. CDR3 in amino acids: CASSKGQGWSEQYF. CDR3 DNA: TGTGCCAGCAGTAAGGGACAGGGGTGGAGCGAGCAGTACTTC.

This clonotype was observed at least ten times. The chain links TRBV24-1 to TRBJ2-2; either TRBD1 or TRBD2 may supply D (5 bases each). This CDR3 spans 13 amino acids. The germline CDR1 and CDR2 sequences are KGHDR and SFDVKD. V dropped 2 bases and J dropped 5 bases, with 5 bases sitting between them. This chain's CDR3 is CATSDWGTGELFF. The DNA for the CDR3 is TGTGCCACCAGTGATTGGGGGACCGGGGAGCTGTTTTTT.

The rearrangement links TRBV7-2 to TRBJ1-5; TRBD1 matches at 7 bases. The junction had 5 bases not matched to a gene; V was cut back by 0 bases and J by 0 bases. Per the germline V gene, CDR1 is SGHTA and CDR2 is FQGNSA. This CDR3 is built from 17 residues. The CDR3: CASSLAGTAYSNQPQHF. CDR3 nucleotides: TGTGCCAGCAGCTTAGCCGGGACAGCATATAGCAATCAGCCCCAGCATTTT. Drawing the rest from reference TRBV7-2 and TRBJ1-5, the complete variable domain is GAGVSQSPSNKVTEKGKDVELRCDPISGHTALYWYRQSLGQGLEFLIYFQGNSAPDKSGLPSDRFSAERTGGSVSTLTIQRTQQEDSAVYLCASSLAGTAYSNQPQHFGDGTRLSIL.

J is TRBJ2-1 and V is TRBV20-1, with 7 bases that match TRBD1. Unmatched junction bases numbered 16, after V lost 4 bases and J lost 7 bases. From germline, CDR1 is DFQATT and CDR2 SNEGSKA (reference sequence). The CDR3 loop spans 16 amino acids. The CDR3, as DNA: TGCAGTGCTACTGATAAGGGGGCGCTACTGGGGAATGAGCAGTTCTTC. It translates to CSATDKGALLGNEQFF.

This clonotype was found many times. V is TRBV25-1 and J is TRBJ2-5; the D gene is possibly TRBD1 (6 bases). Per the germline V gene, CDR1 is MGHDK and CDR2 is SYGVNS. The CDR3 is made up of 12 amino acids. Trimming cost V 10 bases and J 2 bases, with 11 bases left between them. The CDR3: CATQGKQETQYF. As DNA, the CDR3 is TGTGCCACGCAGGGGAAACAAGAGACCCAGTACTTC.

This clonotype was detected many times. The chain uses TRBV6-1 and TRBJ1-2, with 7 bases fitting TRBD1. Trimming took 2 bases from V and 8 from J; bases not matched to a gene: 8. Germline CDR1 MNHNS, CDR2 SASEGT. This CDR3 is built from 14 residues. The CDR3 sequence: CASSERTGPPGYTF. In DNA form, the CDR3 reads TGTGCCAGCAGTGAAAGGACAGGTCCACCCGGCTACACCTTC.

This clonotype was picked up many times. The J gene is TRBJ2-7, the V gene TRBV30, with D perhaps assigned TRBD1 or TRBD2 (5 bases each). Germline loops: CDR1 GTSNPN, CDR2 SVGIG (reference sequence). V shed 8 bases and J shed 2 bases, with 7 bases lying between them. The CDR3 has 10 amino acids. CDR3 nucleotides: TGTGCCACGGGACCCTACGAGCAGTACTTC. This encodes CATGPYEQYF.

The V call is TRBV19, the J call TRBJ2-7, with 13 positions matching TRBD2. The ends lost 5 bases at V and 4 bases at J; junction bases unmatched: 5. Germline CDR1 is LNHDA and CDR2 is SQIVND (reference sequence). This CDR3 spans 15 amino acids. DNA of the CDR3: TGTGCCAGTAGTGAGACTAGCGGGGGGCTTTACGAGCAGTACTTC. Translated: CASSETSGGLYEQYF. Combining the CDR3 with reference TRBV19 and TRBJ2-7 gives the whole variable domain DGGITQSPKYLFRKEGQNVTLSCEQNLNHDAMYWYRQDPGQGLRLIYYSQIVNDFQKGDIAEGYSVSREKKESFPLTVTSAQKNPTAFYLCASSETSGGLYEQYFGPGTRLTVT.

This clonotype was recorded at least ten times. The chain joins TRBV12-3 or TRBV12-4 to TRBJ1-5, with 10 positions matching TRBD1. The CDR3 is made up of 14 amino acids. Germline trimming cut 9 bases from V and 2 bases from J; bases unmatched to any gene: 4. CDR3 sequence: CASSGTGGNQPQHF. DNA of the CDR3: TGTGCCAGTTCCGGGACAGGGGGCAATCAGCCCCAGCATTTT.

This clonotype showed up many times. The CDR3 nucleotides read TGTGCCAGCAGCCAAGAATTTTGGGGCTCTGAAGCTTTCTTT. Amino acid sequence: CASSQEFWGSEAFF. V is TRBV3-1 and J is TRBJ1-1; weak D call: TRBD1 (5 bases). From germline, CDR1 is LGHDT and CDR2 YNNKEL (reference sequence). Trimming left V 0 bases short and J 6 bases short, with 11 bases between. The CDR3 runs to 14 residues. The full variable domain, rest sourced from reference TRBV3-1 and TRBJ1-1, is DTAVSQTPKYLVTQMGNDKSIKCEQNLGHDTMYWYKQDSKKFLKIMFSYNNKELIINETVPNRFSPKSPDKAHLNLHINSLELGDSAVYFCASSQEFWGSEAFFGQGTRLTVV.

The chain is built from TRBV30 and TRBJ2-7; unclear D gene. The CDR3 runs to 14 residues. The germline CDR1 and CDR2 sequences are GTSNPN and SVGIG (reference sequence). V lost 0 bases and J 4 bases, leaving 13 bases between the germline ends. The CDR3 nucleotides are TGTGCCTGGAGTGTGTGGTCTGGGCCATACGAGCAGTACTTC. Its protein product is CAWSVWSGPYEQYF.

This clonotype was detected many times. The rearrangement uses TRBV25-1 and TRBJ2-5; D is unresolved. V lost 4 bases and J lost 10, with 7 bases in between. CDR3 size: 10 residues. Looked up from germline, CDR1 is MGHDK and CDR2 is SYGVNS. The CDR3 here is CASSAADQYF. The CDR3 DNA reads TGTGCCAGCAGTGCGGCGGACCAGTACTTC.

This chain connects TRBV11-3 to TRBJ2-3; D gene ambiguous. The germline V gene has CDR1 SGHNT and CDR2 YENEEA. V lost 1 base to trimming and J lost 6 bases, with 20 bases between them. This CDR3 is 17 amino acids long. The CDR3 sequence is CASSLGSRIMVEDTQYF. The CDR3 DNA reads as TGTGCCAGCAGCTTAGGGTCTAGGATAATGGTGGAGGATACGCAGTATTTT.

This clonotype occurred many times. The chain carries TRBV12-3 or TRBV12-4 and TRBJ1-2, with D maybe TRBD1 (5 bases). V dropped 7 bases and J dropped 4 bases, with 16 bases sitting between them. This CDR3 contains 14 residues. The CDR3 is CASNTLGGSYGYTF. The CDR3 DNA follows: TGTGCCAGCAACACTTTGGGGGGGAGCTATGGCTACACCTTC.